Shown below are 17 T cell receptor beta chains from a single sample sequenced in a study of technical replicates of blood from a few donors. Here immunoSEQ multiplex PCR was the method, and the copy in TCRdb shows in-frame clones only, minus some. The sample holds 87,000 or so clones, about 95% seen once. Sequencing was performed on T cells isolated from PBMCs. The source is a human donor in good health.

The CDR3 DNA is TGTGCCAGCAGTGAGGAGGTTAGAGGCACAGATACGCAGTATTTT. It specifies CASSEEVRGTDTQYF. This chain links TRBV2 with TRBJ2-3; TRBD2 might be the D (5 bases). The CDR3 contains 15 residues. Germline CDR1 reads SNHLY; CDR2 reads FYNNEI. Trimming removed 3 bases from V and 1 base from J, with 11 bases in between.

The chain joins TRBV7-3 to TRBJ1-2; D uncertain. The V end lost 3 bases, the J end lost 2 bases, and 7 bases lay between the germline ends. Germline CDR1 and CDR2: SGHTA and FQGTGA. The CDR3 is 13 amino acids. In DNA form, the CDR3 reads TGTGCCAGCAGCTTCCGGTTCAACTATGGCTACACCTTC. Residues: CASSFRFNYGYTF.

The chain joins TRBV6-5 to TRBJ1-5; no definite D call. This CDR3 is 11 amino acids long. The V end was cut by 6 bases, the J end by 3 bases, with 3 bases between. CDR1 is MNHEY, CDR2 SVGAGI, per germline. CDR3 DNA sequence: TGTGCCAGCAGCCACAATCAGCCCCAGCATTTT. Encoded protein: CASSHNQPQHF.

CDR3 DNA: TGTGCCAGCAGACCAGGGGTTGCTAATGAAAAACTGTTTTTT. This codes for CASRPGVANEKLFF. J is TRBJ1-4 and V is TRBV27, with TRBD1 as a possible D gene (6 bases). The length of the CDR3 is 14 residues. The germline CDR1 and CDR2 sequences are MNHEY and SMNVEV (reference sequence). The germline V and J ends were trimmed by 6 bases and 3 bases, with 11 bases remaining between them.

The chain carries TRBV5-6 and TRBJ1-2; 8 positions match TRBD1. J was trimmed by 5 bases and V by 4 bases; bases with no gene match: 4. Germline CDR1 reads SGHDT; CDR2 reads YYEEEE. This CDR3 has 13 residues. CDR3 amino acids: CASSQTGEYGYTF. In nucleotides, the CDR3 is TGTGCCAGCAGCCAGACAGGGGAGTATGGCTACACCTTC. The full variable domain, with the rest looked up from reference TRBV5-6 and TRBJ1-2, is DAGVTQSPTHLIKTRGQQVTLRCSPKSGHDTVSWYQQALGQGPQFIFQYYEEEERQRGNFPDRFSGHQFPNYSSELNVNALLLGDSALYLCASSQTGEYGYTFGSGTRLTVV.

The V gene is TRBV11-3, the J gene TRBJ2-7; 9 bases align to TRBD2. The CDR3 spans 16 residues. J lost 0 bases, V lost 1 base, and 4 bases had no gene match. Germline V lookup: CDR1 SGHNT, CDR2 YENEEA. CDR3 sequence reads: CASSLAGLAFSYEQYF. The CDR3 nucleotides read TGTGCCAGCAGCTTAGCTGGACTAGCGTTCTCCTACGAGCAGTACTTC. Complete variable domain (other parts from reference TRBV11-3 and TRBJ2-7): EAGVVQSPRYKIIEKKQPVAFWCNPISGHNTLYWYLQNLGQGPELLIRYENEEAVDDSQLPKDRFSAERLKGVDSTLKIQPAELGDSAVYLCASSLAGLAFSYEQYFGPGTRLTVT.

J is TRBJ2-5 and V is TRBV30; perhaps TRBD2 as D (6 bases). Per the germline V gene, CDR1 is GTSNPN and CDR2 is SVGIG (reference sequence). The V end was cut by 0 bases, the J end by 2 bases, with 7 bases between. CDR3 length equals 13 residues. CDR3 region: CAWSVRGQETQYF. CDR3 in DNA: TGTGCCTGGAGTGTACGGGGGCAAGAGACCCAGTACTTC.

The chain combines TRBV6-4 with TRBJ2-1; a possible D gene is TRBD2 (6 bases). There are 15 residues in the CDR3. Germline assignment: CDR1 MRHNA and CDR2 SNTAGT. V was clipped by 3 bases and J by 1 base, with 10 bases between them. The CDR3 spells CASSEGSGSYNEQFF. DNA of the CDR3: TGTGCCAGCAGTGAGGGTAGCGGATCCTACAATGAGCAGTTCTTC.

This chain connects TRBV13 to TRBJ2-7; 7 bases align to TRBD1. Trimming cost V 4 bases and J 3 bases; bases outside gene matches: 6. In germline, CDR1 is PRHDT, CDR2 FYEKMQ (reference sequence). The CDR3 loop spans 14 amino acids. The CDR3 reads CASSSLTGNYEQYF. The CDR3 region has the DNA TGTGCCAGCAGCTCGTTGACAGGGAACTACGAGCAGTACTTC.

The chain is built from TRBV6-5 and TRBJ2-7; no firm D call. The V and J ends lost 0 bases and 0 bases respectively, with 6 bases between them. The CDR3 length is 14 residues. Germline V gene data show CDR1 as MNHEY and CDR2 as SVGAGI. The CDR3 sequence is CASSYSASSYEQYF. In DNA, the CDR3 is TGTGCCAGCAGTTACTCTGCCAGCTCCTACGAGCAGTACTTC.

The V call is TRBV9, the J call TRBJ2-1, with D tentatively TRBD1 (6 bases). The CDR3 extends over 13 amino acids. Trimming cost V 0 bases and J 6 bases, with 7 bases left between them. In germline, CDR1 is SGDLS, CDR2 YYNGEE. CDR3 region: CASSVGGRNEQFF. CDR3 nucleotides: TGTGCCAGCAGCGTAGGGGGGCGCAATGAGCAGTTCTTC.

The sample holds one count of this clone. This chain links TRBV11-2 with TRBJ2-5; 11 nucleotides agree with TRBD2. This CDR3 has 16 residues. The germline V gene has CDR1 SGHAT and CDR2 FQNNGV. The J segment lost 5 bases and the V segment lost 1 base, leaving 6 bases of the junction unmatched. CDR3 region: CASSLVSGRAQETQYF. The CDR3 DNA reads TGTGCCAGCAGCTTAGTTAGCGGGAGGGCACAGGAGACCCAGTACTTC. The full variable domain, in which reference TRBV11-2 and TRBJ2-5 provide the parts outside the CDR3, is EAGVAQSPRYKIIEKRQSVAFWCNPISGHATLYWYQQILGQGPKLLIQFQNNGVVDDSQLPKDRFSAERLKGVDSTLKIQPAKLEDSAVYLCASSLVSGRAQETQYFGPGTRLLVL.

This chain connects TRBV6-6 to TRBJ2-1, with D maybe TRBD2 (6 bases). The germline V gene has CDR1 MNHNY and CDR2 SVGAGI (reference sequence). The length of the CDR3 is 16 residues. Trimming took off 6 bases at V and 0 bases at J, with 15 bases between the two ends. DNA for the CDR3: TGTGCCAGCAGCCTACTGGCGGGAAGCTCCTACAATGAGCAGTTCTTC. As protein: CASSLLAGSSYNEQFF.

The V and J genes are TRBV9 and TRBJ2-7; D uncertain. Deletions cut 0 bases from V and 0 bases from J, with 7 bases between. This CDR3 is built from 14 residues. CDR1 and CDR2 from the germline V gene are SGDLS and YYNGEE. CDR3: CASSVEQSSYEQYF. The CDR3 bases are TGTGCCAGCAGCGTAGAACAGTCCTCCTACGAGCAGTACTTC.

V gene TRBV18 combines with J gene TRBJ2-7, with TRBD1 matching over 7 bases. V gave up 4 bases and J gave up 0 bases; unmatched junction bases: 3. CDR1 is KGHSH and CDR2 is LQKENI in the germline V gene. The length of the CDR3 is 14 residues. In nucleotides, the CDR3 is TGTGCCAGCTCACTTAGACAGGGCTCCTACGAGCAGTACTTC. Encoded protein: CASSLRQGSYEQYF. Drawing the rest from reference TRBV18 and TRBJ2-7, the complete variable domain is NAGVMQNPRHLVRRRGQEARLRCSPMKGHSHVYWYRQLPEEGLKFMVYLQKENIIDESGMPKERFSAEFPKEGPSILRIQQVVRGDSAAYFCASSLRQGSYEQYFGPGTRLTVT.

This rearrangement joins TRBV6-5 to TRBJ1-2; D may be TRBD1 (5 bases). V gave up 0 bases and J gave up 8 bases, with 13 bases separating them. In germline, CDR1 is MNHEY, CDR2 SVGAGI. The CDR3 extends over 14 amino acids. CDR3 sequence: CASSYSWGTEGYTF. The CDR3 DNA is TGTGCCAGCAGTTACTCGTGGGGCACGGAAGGCTACACCTTC.

This chain uses TRBV18 with TRBJ2-3; perhaps TRBD1 as D (5 bases). With 3 bases removed from V and 0 bases from J, the gap between germline ends came to 16 bases. Per germline, CDR1 KGHSH and CDR2 LQKENI. The CDR3 has 17 amino acids. Here the CDR3 DNA reads TGTGCCAGCTCACCGGTATCCCAGGGCTATAGCACAGATACGCAGTATTTT. Translating gives CASSPVSQGYSTDTQYF.